What follows describes a single TCR beta chain. What it recognizes is unknown. Making the bulk TCR libraries relied on previously described methods and listed TCR primers. TCRdb called the PCR reads again in MiXCR, with one record for every CDR3 protein. This repertoire shows 350,000 or so distinct CDR3 sequences, about a fifth found once; its top ten account for about 0.79%. The data derive from a study of molecular identifiers for immune sequencing clone quantification. CDR1 is LNHDA, CDR2 SQIVND, per germline (reference sequence). The CDR3 spans 13 residues. V lost 7 bases and J lost 3, with 13 bases in between. Study observations and caveats: Spike-in Jurkat TCR RNA from a single cell reportedly registered among 900,000 to 1,000,000 naive cells.

Sequenced: naive CD8+ T cells from blood, with Jurkat cell RNA spiked in. Subset reported: FACS-sorted CD8+CD4-CCR7+CD45RA+ naive T cells. The chain uses TRBV19 and TRBJ2-7, with D maybe TRBD1 (6 bases). The TCR comes from a human donor in good health. Some libraries in this study had Jurkat cell RNA spiked in. The CDR3 DNA is TGTGCCAGTATCCAGGACAGAGACTACGAGCAGTACTTC. Translated: CASIQDRDYEQYF.